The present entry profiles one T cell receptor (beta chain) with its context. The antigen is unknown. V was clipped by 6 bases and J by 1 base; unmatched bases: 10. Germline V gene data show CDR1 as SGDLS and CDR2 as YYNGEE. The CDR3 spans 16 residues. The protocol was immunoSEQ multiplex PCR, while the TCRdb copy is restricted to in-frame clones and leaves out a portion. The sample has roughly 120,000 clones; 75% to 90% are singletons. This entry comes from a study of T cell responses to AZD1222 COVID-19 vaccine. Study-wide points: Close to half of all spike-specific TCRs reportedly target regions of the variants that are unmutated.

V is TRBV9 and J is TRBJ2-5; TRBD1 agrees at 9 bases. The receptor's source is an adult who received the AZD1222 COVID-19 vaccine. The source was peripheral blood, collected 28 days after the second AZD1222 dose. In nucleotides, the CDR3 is TGTGCCAGCAACCCCGGGGACAGGGCGGGCCAAGAGACCCAGTACTTC. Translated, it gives CASNPGDRAGQETQYF.